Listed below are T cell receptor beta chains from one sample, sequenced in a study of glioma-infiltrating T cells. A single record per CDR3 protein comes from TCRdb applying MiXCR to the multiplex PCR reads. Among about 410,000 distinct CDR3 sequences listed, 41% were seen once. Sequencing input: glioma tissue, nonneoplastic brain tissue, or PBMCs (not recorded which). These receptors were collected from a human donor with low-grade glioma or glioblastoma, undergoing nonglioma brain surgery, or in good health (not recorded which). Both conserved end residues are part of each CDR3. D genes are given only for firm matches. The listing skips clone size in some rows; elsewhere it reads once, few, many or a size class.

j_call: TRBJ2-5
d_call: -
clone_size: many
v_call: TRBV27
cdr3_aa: CASSFLMESARQETQYF
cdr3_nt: TGTGCCAGCAGTTTCCTGATGGAGTCTGCCAGACAAGAGACCCAGTACTTC

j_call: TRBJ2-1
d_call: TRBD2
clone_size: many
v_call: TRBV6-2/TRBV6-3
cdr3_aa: CASLAGGYDEQFF
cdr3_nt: TGTGCCAGCTTAGCGGGAGGCTATGATGAGCAGTTCTTC

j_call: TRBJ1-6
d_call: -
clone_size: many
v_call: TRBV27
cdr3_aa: CASDQCTHRGSTTSSYNSPLHF
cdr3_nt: TGTGCCAGCGACCAATGCACACATCGGGGGAGTACTACGAGCTCCTATAATTCACCCCTCCACTTT

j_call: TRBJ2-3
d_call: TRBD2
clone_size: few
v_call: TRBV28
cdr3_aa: CASSSGVAGGLTQYF
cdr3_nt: TGTGCCAGCAGTTCGGGAGTAGCGGGAGGGTTAACGCAGTATTTT

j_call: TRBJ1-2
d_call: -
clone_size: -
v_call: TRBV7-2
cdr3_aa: CASSLSLGKDYGYTF
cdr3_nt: TGTGCCAGCAGCTTAAGTCTGGGGAAAGACTATGGCTACACCTTC

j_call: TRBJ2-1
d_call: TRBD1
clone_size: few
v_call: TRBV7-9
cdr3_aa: CASSLSGTGGNEQFF
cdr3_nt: TGTGCCAGCAGCTTGTCTGGGACAGGGGGTAATGAGCAGTTCTTC

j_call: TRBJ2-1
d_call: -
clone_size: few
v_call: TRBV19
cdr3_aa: CASMGGTYNEQFF
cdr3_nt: TGTGCCAGTATGGGGGGCACCTACAATGAGCAGTTCTTC

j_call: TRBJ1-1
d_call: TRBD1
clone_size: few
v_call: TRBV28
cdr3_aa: CASRFKQGGGAEAFF
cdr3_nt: TGTGCCAGCAGATTTAAGCAGGGGGGAGGGGCTGAAGCTTTCTTT

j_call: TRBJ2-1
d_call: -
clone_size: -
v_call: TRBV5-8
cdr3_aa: CASSSPAWGYNEQFF
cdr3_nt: TGTGCCAGCAGCTCGCCTGCCTGGGGGTACAATGAGCAGTTCTTC

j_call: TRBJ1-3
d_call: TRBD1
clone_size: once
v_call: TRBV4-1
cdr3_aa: CASSQDSPDRGEGNTIYF
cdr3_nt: TGCGCCAGCAGCCAAGATTCCCCGGACAGGGGGGAAGGAAACACCATATATTTT

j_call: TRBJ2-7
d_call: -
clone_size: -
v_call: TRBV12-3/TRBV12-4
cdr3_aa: CASNPAGDEQYF
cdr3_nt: TGTGCCAGCAATCCCGCAGGAGACGAGCAGTACTTC

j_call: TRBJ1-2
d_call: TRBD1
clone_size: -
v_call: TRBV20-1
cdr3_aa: CSARDSNRGLYGYTF
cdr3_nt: TGCAGTGCTAGAGATTCGAACAGGGGGCTTTATGGCTACACCTTC

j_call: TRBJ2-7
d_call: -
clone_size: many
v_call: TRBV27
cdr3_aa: CASSSHLWGEQYF
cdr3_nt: TGTGCCAGCAGTTCCCACCTATGGGGTGAGCAGTACTTC

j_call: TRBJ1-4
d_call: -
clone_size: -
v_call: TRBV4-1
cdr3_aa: CASSQAGGTNEKLFF
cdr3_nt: TGCGCCAGCAGCCAAGCGGGGGGAACTAATGAAAAACTGTTTTTT

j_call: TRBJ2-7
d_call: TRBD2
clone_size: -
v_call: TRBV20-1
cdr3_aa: CSAPLAGGLGYEQYF
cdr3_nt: TGCAGTGCTCCGTTAGCGGGAGGGCTCGGGTACGAGCAGTACTTC

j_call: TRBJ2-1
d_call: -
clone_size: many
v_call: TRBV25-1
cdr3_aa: CASSEYREQFF
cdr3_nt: TGTGCCAGCAGTGAATACCGGGAGCAGTTCTTC

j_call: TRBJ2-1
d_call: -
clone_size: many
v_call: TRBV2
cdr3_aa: CASSEAWEQFF
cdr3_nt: TGTGCCAGCAGTGAAGCGTGGGAGCAGTTCTTC

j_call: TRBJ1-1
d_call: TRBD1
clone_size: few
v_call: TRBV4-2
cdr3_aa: CASSPNRGNTEAFF
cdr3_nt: TGTGCCAGCAGCCCTAACAGGGGGAACACTGAAGCTTTCTTT

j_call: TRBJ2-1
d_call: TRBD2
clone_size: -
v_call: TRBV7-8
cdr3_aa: CASSDGLDSYNEQFF
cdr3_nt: TGTGCCAGCAGCGACGGACTAGACTCCTACAATGAGCAGTTCTTC

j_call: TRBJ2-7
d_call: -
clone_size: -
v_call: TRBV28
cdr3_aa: CACRNSTDYEQYF
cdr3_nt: TGTGCCTGCAGGAATTCAACAGACTACGAGCAGTACTTC

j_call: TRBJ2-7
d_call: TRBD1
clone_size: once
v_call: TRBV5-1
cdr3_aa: CASSGPGQGHEQYF
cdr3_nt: TGCGCCAGCAGCGGACCCGGACAGGGCCACGAGCAGTACTTC

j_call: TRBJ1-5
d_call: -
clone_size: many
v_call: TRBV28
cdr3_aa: CASTLGSSYSNQPQHF
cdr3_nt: TGTGCCAGCACTCTTGGGAGCTCTTATAGCAATCAGCCCCAGCATTTT

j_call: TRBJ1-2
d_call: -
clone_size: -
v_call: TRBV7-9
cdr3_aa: CASSLSGDVYTF
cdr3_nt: TGTGCCAGCAGCCTATCGGGGGATGTCTACACCTTC

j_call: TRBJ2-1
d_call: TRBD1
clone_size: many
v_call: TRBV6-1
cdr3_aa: CASSRWGQGYNEQFF
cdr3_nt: TGTGCCAGCAGTAGGTGGGGACAGGGCTACAATGAGCAGTTCTTC

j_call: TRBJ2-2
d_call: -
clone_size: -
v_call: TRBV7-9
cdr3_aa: CASSRSIGTFGELFF
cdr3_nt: TGTGCCAGCAGTCGGTCAATCGGCACTTTCGGGGAGCTGTTTTTT

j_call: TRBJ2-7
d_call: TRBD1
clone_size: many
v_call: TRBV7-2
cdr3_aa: CASSSRQGGEQYF
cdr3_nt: TGTGCCAGCAGCTCCAGACAGGGCGGGGAGCAGTACTTC